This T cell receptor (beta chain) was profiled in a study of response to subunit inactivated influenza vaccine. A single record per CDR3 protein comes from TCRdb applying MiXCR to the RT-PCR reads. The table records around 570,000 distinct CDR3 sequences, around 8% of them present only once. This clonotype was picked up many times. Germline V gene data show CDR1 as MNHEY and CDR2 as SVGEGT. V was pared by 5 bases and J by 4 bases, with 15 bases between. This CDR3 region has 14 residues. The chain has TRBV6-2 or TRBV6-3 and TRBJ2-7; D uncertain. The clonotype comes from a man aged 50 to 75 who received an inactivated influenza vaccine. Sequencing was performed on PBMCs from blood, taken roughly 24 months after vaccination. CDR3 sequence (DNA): TGTGCCAGCAGTAGGAACTGGAACTCATACGAGCAGTACTTC. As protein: CASSRNWNSYEQYF.